The next 8 T cell receptor beta chains were all read from a single sample in a study of T-cell memory formation after mild COVID-19. In TCRdb, the 5' RACE reads were re-called with MiXCR into one record per CDR3 protein. The sample carries 150,000 to 200,000 distinct CDR3 sequences, around 10% recorded once. Sequences were obtained from PBMCs or a T cell subset sorted from them (not recorded which). Every receptor here comes from a man younger than 30 who had mild COVID-19 (a few samples of this study predate the infection). Cell type and time point are not known.

J is TRBJ1-6 and V is TRBV14; no firm D call. Deletions cut 0 bases from V and 8 bases from J, with 14 bases between. Germline CDR1 and CDR2: SGHDN and FVKESK. The CDR3 extends over 16 amino acids. In nucleotides, the CDR3 is TGTGCCAGCAGCCAAGACCCGAGGGCAGTCGATTCACCCCTCCACTTT. Its translation: CASSQDPRAVDSPLHF.

Only a few counts were recorded for this clonotype. This chain joins TRBV2 and TRBJ2-2, with TRBD1 as a possible D gene (6 bases). Trimming stripped 6 bases from V and 7 bases from J, with 15 bases between. Per germline, CDR1 SNHLY and CDR2 FYNNEI. The CDR3 length is 14 residues. The CDR3 DNA follows: TGTGCCAGCAGACAGACAGGTCTGATCGGGGAGCTGTTTTTT. Translated: CASRQTGLIGELFF.

This clonotype has a handful of counts. The chain uses TRBV20-1 and TRBJ1-6; the D gene is possibly TRBD1 (6 bases). V lost 7 bases to trimming and J lost 5 bases, with 12 bases between them. This CDR3 has 13 residues. Germline CDR1 reads DFQATT; CDR2 reads SNEGSKA (reference sequence). CDR3: CSDRGANNSPLHF. The CDR3 DNA reads TGCAGTGATCGGGGGGCTAATAATTCACCCCTCCACTTT.

This clonotype was counted a few times. This chain links TRBV5-1 with TRBJ1-6; D possibly corresponds to TRBD1 (5 bases). Germline loops: CDR1 SGHRS, CDR2 YFSETQ. There are 14 residues in the CDR3. In DNA form, the CDR3 reads TGCTCCCTTCAAGAGGGGCGGTTAGGCTCACCCCTCCACTTT. Translated: CSLQEGRLGSPLHF.

This clonotype was found a few times. The chain combines TRBV12-5 with TRBJ2-5; D is possibly TRBD2 (5 bases). The V and J ends lost 6 bases and 5 bases respectively, with 10 bases between them. CDR3 length: 12 residues. Looked up from germline, CDR1 is LGHNT and CDR2 is FRNRAP. CDR3 in amino acids: CASGLWRETQYF. CDR3 DNA sequence: TGTGCTAGTGGCCTCTGGAGGGAGACCCAGTACTTC.

This clonotype came up a few times. V is TRBV6-5 and J is TRBJ1-2, with D unclear. With 2 bases removed from V and 8 bases from J, the gap between germline ends came to 9 bases. Germline lookup yields CDR1 MNHEY and CDR2 SVGAGI. The CDR3 has 12 amino acids. CDR3 residues: CASSYGGRGYTF. CDR3 sequence (DNA): TGTGCCAGCAGTTACGGAGGGCGCGGCTACACCTTC.

The DNA of the CDR3 is TGTGCCAGCAGCTTAGGTGGCGTGTTGGACATTCAGTACTTC. Residues: CASSLGGVLDIQYF. The J gene is TRBJ2-4, the V gene TRBV7-8; D unresolved. V dropped 1 base and J dropped 8 bases, with 12 bases sitting between them. Germline CDR1 reads SGHVS; CDR2 reads FQNEAQ. This CDR3 contains 14 residues.

This clonotype came up a few times. This sequence joins TRBV18 and TRBJ1-2; D perhaps matches TRBD1 (5 bases). Looked up from germline, CDR1 is KGHSH and CDR2 is LQKENI. The CDR3 extends over 15 amino acids. Trimming took off 3 bases at V and 4 bases at J, with 15 bases between the two ends. CDR3 DNA: TGTGCCAGCTCACCCGCAGGGAACACCCTCTATGGCTACACCTTC. This translates into CASSPAGNTLYGYTF.